Below, 21 T cell receptor beta chains from the same sample are listed, as sequenced in a study of blood T cell repertoires in COVID-19. Libraries were prepared by immunoSEQ multiplex PCR; TCRdb keeps only in-frame clonotypes and omits some of them. The data contain more than 150,000 clones, around 87% of them singletons. Source material: peripheral blood. The receptors come from a man younger than 35 with acute or convalescent COVID-19.

The chain combines TRBV30 with TRBJ1-1; TRBD1 aligns across 10 bases. Trimming took 3 bases from V and 3 from J; bases not matched to a gene: 4. The germline V gene encodes CDR1 GTSNPN and CDR2 SVGIG (reference sequence). There are 14 residues in the CDR3. The CDR3 reads CAWRAGTGDTEAFF. DNA for the CDR3: TGTGCCTGGAGGGCTGGGACAGGGGACACTGAAGCTTTCTTT.

This clone was observed a single time. The J gene is TRBJ2-1, the V gene TRBV3-1 (or the pseudogene TRBV3-2), with TRBD2 identical over 10 bases. This CDR3 contains 16 residues. J lost 6 bases, V lost 1 base, and 6 bases had no gene match. CDR1 and CDR2 (germline): LGHDT, YNNKEL (reference sequence). The CDR3 sequence: CASSQAARLAGNEQFF. CDR3 in DNA: TGTGCCAGCAGCCAAGCGGCGAGACTAGCGGGCAATGAGCAGTTCTTC.

This sequence joins TRBV5-6 and TRBJ2-1; 7 positions agree with TRBD1. This CDR3 spans 12 amino acids. J was trimmed by 15 bases and V by 4 bases; bases with no gene match: 10. Germline V gene lookup returns CDR1 SGHDT and CDR2 YYEEEE. The CDR3 reads CASSLPTGLRFF. CDR3 nucleotide sequence: TGTGCCAGCAGCCTTCCGACAGGGTTGAGGTTCTTC.

The J gene is TRBJ2-7, the V gene TRBV9; a possible D gene is TRBD2 (6 bases). V was cut by 0 bases and J by 6 bases, with 25 bases left in between. Germline V lookup: CDR1 SGDLS, CDR2 YYNGEE. The CDR3 extends over 18 amino acids. The CDR3 region is CASSVGSFRGKLFGEQYF. Here the CDR3 DNA reads TGTGCCAGCAGCGTAGGGAGCTTTCGGGGGAAGCTTTTTGGCGAGCAGTACTTC.

The rearrangement links TRBV11-3 to TRBJ2-3, with D perhaps TRBD1 (6 bases). V lost 5 bases and J lost 3, with 12 bases in between. The CDR3 is 14 amino acids. CDR1 is SGHNT and CDR2 is YENEEA in the germline V gene. The CDR3 reads CASSQGHGTDTQYF. For the CDR3, the DNA is TGTGCCAGCAGCCAGGGGCACGGTACAGATACGCAGTATTTT.

This sequence joins TRBV7-6 and TRBJ1-3, with no clear D. Looked up from germline, CDR1 is SGHVS and CDR2 is FNYEAQ. The CDR3 is 16 residues long. Trimming took off 5 bases at V and 3 bases at J, with 17 bases between the two ends. The CDR3 sequence: CASSPRRGSGGNTIYF. The CDR3 bases are TGTGCCAGCAGCCCCCGGCGGGGTTCAGGTGGAAACACCATATATTTT.

This clone was found once. The chain links TRBV25-1 to TRBJ1-2, with D perhaps TRBD1 (6 bases). Deletions cut 3 bases from V and 5 bases from J, with 10 bases between. This CDR3 contains 13 residues. Germline assignment: CDR1 MGHDK and CDR2 SYGVNS. Here the CDR3 reads CASSDDRRYGYTF. The CDR3 nucleotides read TGTGCCAGCAGTGATGACAGGAGATATGGCTACACCTTC.

This clone was counted only a few times. V and J are TRBV19 and TRBJ1-2, with 10 nucleotides matching TRBD1. Per germline, CDR1 LNHDA and CDR2 SQIVND (reference sequence). V lost 5 bases and J lost 4; bases outside the gene matches: 22. This CDR3 is built from 20 residues. CDR3 amino acids: CASSDQRWGTGAPIGYGYTF. As DNA, the CDR3 is TGTGCCAGTAGTGACCAACGGTGGGGGACAGGGGCGCCCATTGGCTATGGCTACACCTTC.

The V and J genes are TRBV27 and TRBJ2-7; D unclear. The V gene's germline CDR1 is MNHEY and CDR2 SMNVEV (reference sequence). The CDR3 consists of 14 residues. The V end lost 10 bases, the J end lost 1 base, and 17 bases lay between the germline ends. The CDR3 sequence is CATKTWAESYEQYV. In DNA form, the CDR3 reads TGTGCCACCAAGACCTGGGCCGAATCCTACGAGCAGTACGTC.

The chain is built from TRBV19 and TRBJ2-4; 8 positions match TRBD1. The CDR3 loop spans 15 amino acids. Per the germline V gene, CDR1 is LNHDA and CDR2 is SQIVND (reference sequence). Germline trimming cut 5 bases from V and 6 bases from J; bases unmatched to any gene: 9. CDR3 sequence (DNA): TGTGCCAGTAGTGTGAGGGGACAGGATGGAAACATTCAGTACTTC. Translation: CASSVRGQDGNIQYF.

The V gene is TRBV5-1, the J gene TRBJ1-2, with TRBD1 matching 7 bases. The CDR3 consists of 13 residues. Germline assignment: CDR1 SGHRS and CDR2 YFSETQ. V lost 7 bases and J lost 3; bases outside the gene matches: 6. CDR3 nucleotide sequence: TGCGCCAGCCGAATCACAGGGGACTATGGCTACACCTTC. Translated: CASRITGDYGYTF.

The chain employs TRBV18 and TRBJ1-6, with D tentatively TRBD1 (5 bases). Germline CDR1 reads KGHSH; CDR2 reads LQKENI. V was pared by 0 bases and J by 0 bases, with 9 bases between. The CDR3 covers 17 residues. The CDR3 DNA follows: TGTGCCAGCTCACCACCGGAGGGGAGCTCCTATAATTCACCCCTCCACTTT. This encodes CASSPPEGSSYNSPLHF.

The chain joins TRBV7-9 to TRBJ1-1; TRBD1 is a possible D gene (5 bases). The CDR3 covers 15 residues. Trimming took 6 bases from V and 4 from J, leaving 18 bases between them. CDR1 SEHNR and CDR2 FQNEAQ come from the germline V gene (reference sequence). CDR3 loop: CASSLLGGVGTEAFF. CDR3 in DNA: TGTGCCAGCAGTCTCCTTGGGGGGGTTGGCACTGAAGCTTTCTTT.

The chain couples TRBV7-9 to TRBJ1-2; 7 nucleotides align to TRBD1. Germline V gene sequence: CDR1 SEHNR, CDR2 FQNEAQ (reference sequence). This CDR3 has 15 amino acids. The J segment lost 0 bases and the V segment lost 1 base, leaving 2 bases of the junction unmatched. CDR3: CASSLGTGANYGYTF. CDR3 in DNA: TGTGCCAGCAGCTTAGGGACAGGAGCTAACTATGGCTACACCTTC.

This sequence joins TRBV7-2 and TRBJ1-2; TRBD1 aligns across 9 bases. The J segment lost 8 bases and the V segment lost 5 bases, leaving 9 bases of the junction unmatched. The CDR3 has 14 amino acids. The V gene's germline CDR1 is SGHTA and CDR2 FQGNSA. In DNA, the CDR3 is TGTGCCAGCAGCGAAAGGGGACAGGGCTACGGCTACACCTTC. Translated: CASSERGQGYGYTF.

This chain links TRBV4-1 with TRBJ2-1; 9 bases fit TRBD2. The CDR3 contains 17 residues. Germline values: CDR1 MGHRA, CDR2 YSYEKL. J gave up 2 bases and V 2 bases, and 7 bases lay outside the gene matches. The CDR3 bases are TGCGCCAGCAGCCAACCTGGGAAGCGGGGGGCCTACAATGAGCAGTTCTTC. Translation: CASSQPGKRGAYNEQFF.

This clone was found once. The chain has TRBV10-3 and TRBJ1-5; D perhaps matches TRBD1 (5 bases). The CDR3 has 13 residues. The V end was cut by 8 bases, the J end by 2 bases, with 10 bases between. CDR1 and CDR2 (germline): ENHRY, SYGVKD. CDR3 nucleotides: TGTGCCATCGGAGGGGAAGGCAATCAGCCCCAGCATTTT. Protein sequence: CAIGGEGNQPQHF.

The V call is TRBV19, the J call TRBJ1-1; D call uncertain. Germline-derived CDR1 and CDR2 are LNHDA and SQIVND (reference sequence). The CDR3 contains 15 residues. V dropped 1 base and J dropped 6 bases, with 15 bases sitting between them. In DNA form, the CDR3 reads TGTGCCAGTAGTATAGGAACCCAGACAATACCTGAAGCTTTCTTT. Encoded protein: CASSIGTQTIPEAFF.

V and J are TRBV27 and TRBJ2-7; D perhaps matches TRBD2 (6 bases). The CDR3 sequence is 13 residues long. Trimming removed 4 bases from V and 6 bases from J, with 13 bases in between. Germline V gene data show CDR1 as MNHEY and CDR2 as SMNVEV (reference sequence). CDR3 in DNA: TGTGCCAGCAGTTGGGACTCTCTTAGCGAGCAGTACTTC. It yields the protein CASSWDSLSEQYF.

The V gene is TRBV7-9, the J gene TRBJ1-1; 7 nucleotides line up with TRBD1. The CDR3 length is 16 residues. After removal of 7 bases from V and 0 bases from J, the junction contained 11 bases not matched to a gene. The germline gives CDR1 SEHNR, CDR2 FQNEAQ (reference sequence). The CDR3 spells CASTPRQGRMNTEAFF. The CDR3 coding sequence is TGTGCCAGCACCCCGCGACAGGGTAGAATGAACACTGAAGCTTTCTTT.

Remarks on this clone: This CDR3 fails to terminate in the conserved phenylalanine or tryptophan, so it likely reflects a read error. Because the CDR3's place on the DNA is in doubt, the DNA is left out and the CDR3 is given as listed by TCRdb. V and J are TRBV30 and TRBJ2-3; TRBD1, the D gene given by the table, was not confirmed from the DNA. From its first to its last residue, the CDR3 has 8 amino acids. Germline V gene lookup returns CDR1 GTSNPN and CDR2 SVGIG (reference sequence). The CDR3 sequence: CALSTDTL.